Listed here are 27 T cell receptor beta chains from one sample, sequenced in a study of early T cells in non-severe SARS-CoV-2 infection. TCRdb re-called the 5' RACE reads through MiXCR, storing one row per CDR3 protein. The data show 40,000 to 50,000 distinct CDR3 sequences, 13% seen once. The specimen sequenced was whole blood. All receptors derive from an adult who was a healthcare worker with PCR-confirmed SARS-CoV-2 infection or an uninfected control (not recorded which).

This clonotype has a count of ten or more. The chain employs TRBV9 and TRBJ1-1; D remains unclear. The CDR3 runs 13 residues. V gave up 3 bases and J gave up 1 base, with 7 bases separating them. The germline V gene encodes CDR1 SGDLS and CDR2 YYNGEE. In DNA form, the CDR3 reads TGTGCCAGCAGCGAAGGCCCGAACACTGAAGCTTTCTTT. This encodes CASSEGPNTEAFF.

For the CDR3, the DNA is TGTGGAGGAGGGCTAAGAACCCTCACAGATACGCAGTATTTT. Translating gives CGGGLRTLTDTQYF. The chain carries TRBV2 and TRBJ2-3; perhaps TRBD2 as D (6 bases). This CDR3 contains 14 residues. Per the germline V gene, CDR1 is SNHLY and CDR2 is FYNNEI. Combining the CDR3 with reference TRBV2 and TRBJ2-3 gives the whole variable domain EPEVTQTPSHQVTQMGQEVILRCVPISNHLYFYWYRQILGQKVEFLVSFYNNEISEKSEIFDDQFSVERPDGSNFTLKIRSTKLEDSAMYFCGGGLRTLTDTQYFGPGTRLTVL.

The sample holds many counts of this clonotype. The chain couples TRBV28 to TRBJ1-2, with a possible D match to TRBD1 (5 bases). The CDR3 sequence is 12 residues long. The V and J ends lost 11 bases and 8 bases respectively, with 18 bases between them. Looked up from germline, CDR1 is MDHEN and CDR2 is SYDVKM. The CDR3 loop reads CAALQDPRGYTF. DNA for the CDR3: TGTGCCGCACTACAGGACCCCCGGGGCTACACCTTC.

This clonotype was detected ten times or more. The J gene is TRBJ1-1, the V gene TRBV11-2; D call uncertain. V was clipped by 3 bases and J by 4 bases, with 6 bases between them. CDR3 length equals 12 residues. CDR1 is SGHAT and CDR2 is FQNNGV in the germline V gene. The CDR3 here is CASSFEGTEAFF. The CDR3 DNA follows: TGTGCCAGCAGCTTCGAAGGCACTGAAGCTTTCTTT.

This chain uses TRBV20-1 with TRBJ2-7; D perhaps matches TRBD1 (5 bases). Germline assignment: CDR1 DFQATT and CDR2 SNEGSKA (reference sequence). The CDR3 sequence is 14 residues long. The V and J ends lost 6 bases and 2 bases respectively, with 17 bases between them. The CDR3 spells CSADMTDHPYEQYF. The CDR3 region has the DNA TGCAGTGCCGATATGACAGACCACCCCTACGAGCAGTACTTC.

In its sample, this clonotype was seen many times. V and J are TRBV28 and TRBJ2-1, with a possible D match to TRBD2 (6 bases). Trimming shortened V by 8 bases and J by 5 bases, and 16 bases separated the two germline ends. The length of the CDR3 is 14 residues. Germline V gene lookup returns CDR1 MDHEN and CDR2 SYDVKM. CDR3 coding DNA: TGTGCCAGCCAGTTCCCCGGGAGCAACAATGAGCAGTTCTTC. Translating gives CASQFPGSNNEQFF.

This clonotype was detected ten times or more. The chain has TRBV11-2 and TRBJ1-3; D not resolved. CDR3 length: 15 amino acids. The V end lost 5 bases, the J end lost 0 bases, and 11 bases lay between the germline ends. Germline values: CDR1 SGHAT, CDR2 FQNNGV. CDR3 sequence reads: CASSPRWGSGNTIYF. In DNA, the CDR3 is TGTGCCAGCAGCCCCCGATGGGGCTCTGGAAACACCATATATTTT.

At least ten counts were recorded for this clonotype. This chain connects TRBV12-3 or TRBV12-4 to TRBJ1-2; no clear D gene. This CDR3 contains 16 residues. Trimming removed 5 bases from V and 4 bases from J, with 20 bases in between. In nucleotides, the CDR3 is TGTGCCAGCAGTCCTTTGGCCCATGACTCGGGCTATGGCTACACCTTC. It translates to CASSPLAHDSGYGYTF.

This clonotype was counted at least ten times. The genes are TRBV28 and TRBJ2-1; TRBD1 matches 7 bases. J gave up 0 bases and V 3 bases, and 5 bases lay outside the gene matches. Germline V gene data show CDR1 as MDHEN and CDR2 as SYDVKM. This CDR3 has 16 amino acids. CDR3 loop: CASSFGTADSYNEQFF. The CDR3 coding sequence is TGTGCCAGCAGTTTCGGGACAGCGGACTCCTACAATGAGCAGTTCTTC.

This clonotype was counted many times. J is TRBJ2-2 and V is TRBV9; D ambiguous. Trimming left V 2 bases short and J 5 bases short, with 4 bases between. The germline gives CDR1 SGDLS, CDR2 YYNGEE. CDR3 size: 12 residues. DNA of the CDR3: TGTGCCAGCAGCGTTGGGACCGGGGAGCTGTTTTTT. It is translated as CASSVGTGELFF.

In this sample, this clonotype turned up many times. The CDR3 region has the DNA TGTGCCAGCAGCTTAAATTACCTAGCGAAGGCTTTCTTT. Translation gives CASSLNYLAKAFF. The rearrangement uses TRBV7-3 and TRBJ1-1; D uncertain. V was pared by 1 base and J by 11 bases, with 14 bases between. Germline V CDR1 and CDR2: SGHTA, FQGTGA. CDR3 length: 13 amino acids.

This clonotype occurred a few times. The chain recombines TRBV20-1 with TRBJ2-7, with TRBD2 matching 12 bases. The V segment lost 3 bases and the J segment 3 bases; nucleotides outside the gene matches: 9. This CDR3 region has 16 residues. Per germline, CDR1 DFQATT and CDR2 SNEGSKA (reference sequence). CDR3 sequence (DNA): TGCAGTGCTAGTCTAGCGGGAGGGCCTAGGGACTACGAGCAGTACTTC. The encoded protein is CSASLAGGPRDYEQYF.

This clonotype has ten or more counts. J is TRBJ2-1 and V is TRBV11-2; 10 bases fit TRBD2. This CDR3 region has 19 residues. After removal of 1 base from V and 7 bases from J, the junction contained 16 bases not matched to a gene. The V gene's germline CDR1 is SGHAT and CDR2 FQNNGV. CDR3 DNA: TGTGCCAGCAGCTTAGTTGGCCATGGGTCTAGCGGGAGAGGTAATGAGCAGTTCTTC. Translation: CASSLVGHGSSGRGNEQFF.

This clonotype came up many times. This chain uses TRBV5-1 with TRBJ2-1; TRBD1 aligns across 7 bases. This CDR3 contains 15 residues. Germline CDR1 and CDR2: SGHRS and YFSETQ. After removal of 0 bases from V and 4 bases from J, the junction contained 4 bases not matched to a gene. CDR3 loop: CASSLVGQAYNEQFF. Written as DNA, the CDR3 is TGCGCCAGCAGCTTGGTAGGACAGGCTTACAATGAGCAGTTCTTC.

This chain uses TRBV29-1 with TRBJ2-7; D unclear. Trimming left V 6 bases short and J 4 bases short, with 10 bases between. This CDR3 is built from 11 residues. CDR1 and CDR2 from the germline V gene are SQVTM and ANQGSEA. The CDR3: CSVADGYEQYF. In nucleotides, the CDR3 is TGCAGCGTGGCTGACGGATACGAGCAGTACTTC.

This clonotype appeared many times. DNA for the CDR3: TGTGCCAGCAGTTTAAGGCTGCAATACGAGCAGTACTTC. This encodes CASSLRLQYEQYF. The V gene is TRBV12-3 or TRBV12-4, the J gene TRBJ2-7; no firm D call. The CDR3 runs to 13 residues. V lost 2 bases to trimming and J lost 4 bases, with 9 bases between them.

This clonotype came up many times. The chain is built from TRBV4-1 and TRBJ1-2; D may be TRBD1 (5 bases). Trimming removed 0 bases from V and 8 bases from J, with 13 bases in between. The CDR3 length is 14 residues. Per the germline V gene, CDR1 is MGHRA and CDR2 is YSYEKL. The CDR3 here is CASSQDPGQRGYTF. The DNA for the CDR3 is TGCGCCAGCAGCCAAGATCCAGGGCAGAGGGGCTACACCTTC.

This clonotype was detected many times. This chain uses TRBV11-2 with TRBJ1-2; 8 nucleotides line up with TRBD1. CDR1 is SGHAT and CDR2 is FQNNGV in the germline V gene. The CDR3 spans 16 residues. V lost 3 bases, J lost 2 bases, and 8 bases stayed unmatched. The CDR3 loop is CASSFPFRQGNYGYTF. CDR3 nucleotides: TGTGCCAGCAGCTTCCCTTTTCGACAGGGGAACTATGGCTACACCTTC.

V gene TRBV12-3 or TRBV12-4 combines with J gene TRBJ2-3; 7 positions match TRBD2. The trim removed 7 bases at V and 10 bases at J, leaving 8 bases unmatched. CDR3 length: 12 amino acids. CDR3 bases: TGTGCCAGCAACGGACTAGGCCCCTCGCAGTATTTT. Protein sequence: CASNGLGPSQYF.

This clonotype was observed a few times. The genes are TRBV29-1 and TRBJ1-1, with D possibly matching TRBD1 (5 bases). The V and J ends lost 4 bases and 11 bases respectively, with 17 bases between them. CDR3 length: 12 residues. CDR1 is SQVTM, CDR2 ANQGSEA, per germline. CDR3 protein: CSVAGEGQGAFF. The CDR3 region has the DNA TGCAGCGTTGCCGGGGAGGGGCAAGGGGCTTTCTTT.

This clonotype was observed many times. The CDR3 region is CASRLSAGGKNIQYF. Here the CDR3 DNA reads TGTGCCAGCAGACTATCCGCGGGGGGGAAAAACATTCAGTACTTC. The chain joins TRBV3-1 to TRBJ2-4; the match to TRBD2 covers 9 bases. V trimming: 6 bases; J trimming: 4 bases; junction bases outside the gene matches: 7. Germline V gene lookup returns CDR1 LGHDT and CDR2 YNNKEL (reference sequence). The CDR3 spans 15 residues. Full variable domain (outside the CDR3, taken from reference TRBV3-1 and TRBJ2-4): DTAVSQTPKYLVTQMGNDKSIKCEQNLGHDTMYWYKQDSKKFLKIMFSYNNKELIINETVPNRFSPKSPDKAHLNLHINSLELGDSAVYFCASRLSAGGKNIQYFGAGTRLSVL.

This clonotype came up many times. This chain connects TRBV2 to TRBJ1-1; D is possibly TRBD1 (6 bases). This CDR3 comprises 13 residues. V was shortened by 7 bases and J by 0 bases, with 9 bases between the two germline ends. Germline lookup yields CDR1 SNHLY and CDR2 FYNNEI. The CDR3 region is CASTGAMNTEAFF. The CDR3, as DNA: TGTGCCAGCACGGGGGCCATGAACACTGAAGCTTTCTTT. The full variable domain, with the rest looked up from reference TRBV2 and TRBJ1-1, is EPEVTQTPSHQVTQMGQEVILRCVPISNHLYFYWYRQILGQKVEFLVSFYNNEISEKSEIFDDQFSVERPDGSNFTLKIRSTKLEDSAMYFCASTGAMNTEAFFGQGTRLTVV.

This clonotype was counted ten times or more. J is TRBJ2-1 and V is TRBV2; TRBD1 matches at 9 bases. The germline gives CDR1 SNHLY, CDR2 FYNNEI. V shed 5 bases and J 2 bases; nucleotides not matched to a gene: 7. The CDR3 is made up of 16 amino acids. Here the CDR3 DNA reads TGTGCCAGCAGTCGCTCCGGGACAGGGACCTACAATGAGCAGTTCTTC. Translated, it gives CASSRSGTGTYNEQFF.

The rearrangement links TRBV19 to TRBJ2-3; D is undetermined. V dropped 6 bases and J dropped 1 base, with 11 bases sitting between them. Germline values: CDR1 LNHDA, CDR2 SQIVND (reference sequence). The CDR3 sequence is 14 residues long. Here the CDR3 DNA reads TGTGCCAGTAGACCCCCAGGTGGCACAGATACGCAGTATTTT. It is translated as CASRPPGGTDTQYF.

The J gene is TRBJ2-3, the V gene TRBV20-1, with D possibly being TRBD2 (6 bases). The CDR3 is 15 residues long. V was cut by 0 bases and J by 3 bases, with 13 bases left in between. Germline V lookup: CDR1 DFQATT, CDR2 SNEGSKA (reference sequence). CDR3 nucleotides: TGCAGTGCTAGAGATCCCTCAGGGAGGACAGATACGCAGTATTTT. Protein product: CSARDPSGRTDTQYF.

This clonotype was recorded many times. CDR3: CASSLAGSYEQYF. The CDR3, as DNA: TGTGCCAGCAGCCTAGCGGGATCCTACGAGCAGTACTTC. The genes are TRBV3-1 and TRBJ2-7; 8 nucleotides agree with TRBD2. The CDR3 sequence is 13 residues long. From germline, CDR1 is LGHDT and CDR2 YNNKEL (reference sequence). V lost 4 bases and J lost 1; bases outside the gene matches: 0.

The sample holds many counts of this clonotype. The chain carries TRBV19 and TRBJ1-6, with D unclear. CDR3 length: 15 amino acids. Trimming left V 5 bases short and J 4 bases short, with 12 bases between. Per the germline V gene, CDR1 is LNHDA and CDR2 is SQIVND (reference sequence). CDR3 protein: CASSVVAGYNSPLHF. CDR3 DNA sequence: TGTGCCAGTAGTGTAGTGGCGGGTTATAATTCACCCCTCCACTTT.